This T cell receptor beta chain was found in a study of blood T cell repertoires in COVID-19. This CDR3 contains 16 residues. Germline CDR1 SNHLY, CDR2 FYNNEI. The V and J ends lost 5 bases and 0 bases, in that order; junction bases with no gene match: 5. Assignments of participants to cohorts depended upon their own reported clinical history. Assay: immunoSEQ multiplex PCR; the TCRdb copy retains only in-frame clones and omits some. The table shows 250,000 to 350,000 clones, with 80% to 90% occurring only once. This clonotype was obtained from a woman aged 25 to 45 who had recovered from COVID-19. The J gene is TRBJ2-1, the V gene TRBV2, with 9 bases fitting TRBD2. The specimen sequenced was PBMCs or T cells enriched from blood (not recorded which). CDR3 nucleotide sequence: TGTGCCAGCAGTTCCCTAGCGGGGAGCTCCTACAATGAGCAGTTCTTC. The encoded protein is CASSSLAGSSYNEQFF.